This T cell receptor beta chain stems from a study of radiotherapy plus CTLA-4 blockade in lung cancer. At the level of the study: Disease control was seen in roughly 30% of patients, objective responses in about 18%. General study findings and limits: Some TCR clones had been derived from tumors. These clones expanded in peripheral blood after radiotherapy plus ipilimumab. The best prediction of response reportedly came from early blood T cell clone dynamics, with interferon-beta.

Looked up from germline, CDR1 is SGHTA and CDR2 is FQGNSA. With V trimmed by 2 bases and J by 3 bases, 9 bases remained unmatched. The CDR3 is 18 residues long. Produced via immunoSEQ multiplex PCR; TCRdb's table is partial and in-frame only. The sample has over 85,000 clones, approximately 78% seen once. With respect to this clone: Its antigen is unknown.

This material consisted of peripheral blood, taken from a patient treated with radiotherapy plus ipilimumab. The rearrangement links TRBV7-2 to TRBJ2-1, with 11 bases matching TRBD2. This clonotype was sampled from a human donor with non-small cell lung cancer that progressed on radiotherapy plus ipilimumab. The CDR3, as DNA: TGTGCCAGCAGCTTATCCCCGCTAGCGGGAGGATACTACAATGAGCAGTTCTTC. It yields the protein CASSLSPLAGGYYNEQFF.